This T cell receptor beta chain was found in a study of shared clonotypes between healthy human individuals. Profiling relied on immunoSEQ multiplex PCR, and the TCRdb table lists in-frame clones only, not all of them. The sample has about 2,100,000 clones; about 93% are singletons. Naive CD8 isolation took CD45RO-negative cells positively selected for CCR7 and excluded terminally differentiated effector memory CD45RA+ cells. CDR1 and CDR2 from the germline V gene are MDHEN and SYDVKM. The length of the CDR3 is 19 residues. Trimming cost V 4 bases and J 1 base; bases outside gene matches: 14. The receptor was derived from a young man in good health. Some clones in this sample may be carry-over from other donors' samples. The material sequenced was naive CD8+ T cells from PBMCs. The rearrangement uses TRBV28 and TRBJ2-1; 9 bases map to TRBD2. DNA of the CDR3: TGTGCCAGCAGTTCTTCACGACTTCTGGCGGGAGGGTCCTACAATGAGCAGTTCTTC. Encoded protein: CASSSSRLLAGGSYNEQFF.